A single sample gave rise to the 30 T cell receptor beta chains below, sequenced in a study of T cell responses to AZD1222 COVID-19 vaccine. Libraries were prepared by immunoSEQ multiplex PCR; TCRdb keeps only in-frame clonotypes and omits some of them. The sample gives about 150,000 clones, over 75% of which show up once; about 1.7% is in the top ten. Material: peripheral blood, obtained on day 0 of AZD1222 vaccination. These receptors were taken from an adult in good health.

The chain uses TRBV19 and TRBJ2-3; the match to TRBD2 covers 7 bases. The CDR3 totals 15 residues. V dropped 6 bases and J dropped 3; count of bases not matched to a gene: 9. CDR1 and CDR2 (germline): LNHDA, SQIVND (reference sequence). CDR3 sequence: CASRMGGSRTDTQYF. The CDR3, as DNA: TGTGCCAGTAGGATGGGGGGGAGTAGGACAGATACGCAGTATTTT. Drawing the rest from reference TRBV19 and TRBJ2-3, the complete variable domain is DGGITQSPKYLFRKEGQNVTLSCEQNLNHDAMYWYRQDPGQGLRLIYYSQIVNDFQKGDIAEGYSVSREKKESFPLTVTSAQKNPTAFYLCASRMGGSRTDTQYFGPGTRLTVL.

V and J are TRBV14 and TRBJ2-2, with unresolved D. Germline V gene lookup returns CDR1 SGHDN and CDR2 FVKESK. The CDR3 spans 15 residues. V lost 1 base and J lost 2, with 8 bases in between. CDR3 protein: CASSQASFNTGELFF. CDR3 coding DNA: TGTGCCAGCAGCCAAGCGAGTTTTAACACCGGGGAGCTGTTTTTT.

As concerns this clone: The junction does not match germline at one end; this may be a read error. The V call is TRBV4-3, the J call TRBJ2-7, with TRBD2 matching over 9 bases. The CDR3 spans 12 residues. Germline lookup yields CDR1 LGHNA and CDR2 YSLEER. CDR3 in amino acids: CASSQDRGTSCF. In DNA, the CDR3 is TGCGCCAGCAGCCAAGATAGGGGGACTAGCTGCTTC.

This chain connects TRBV19 to TRBJ2-5; TRBD1 agrees at 9 bases. Germline V gene data show CDR1 as LNHDA and CDR2 as SQIVND (reference sequence). V lost 1 base to trimming and J lost 2 bases; unmatched junction nucleotides: 5. The CDR3 runs to 16 residues. CDR3 bases: TGTGCCAGTAGTATAGTCGGGACAGGGTTACAAGAGACCCAGTACTTC. Translating gives CASSIVGTGLQETQYF.

This clone has just one count. The rearrangement joins TRBV2 to TRBJ2-7; 7 bases match TRBD2. Germline CDR1 and CDR2: SNHLY and FYNNEI. The CDR3 contains 14 residues. Trimming at V came to 8 bases and at J to 1 base, leaving 8 bases not matched to a gene. The CDR3 DNA reads as TGTGCCAGCGTGGGGGAGCGGGGATCCTACGAGCAGTACTTC. Protein: CASVGERGSYEQYF.

The V gene is TRBV28, the J gene TRBJ1-2; 9 bases are shared with TRBD1. Germline CDR1 reads MDHEN; CDR2 reads SYDVKM. The CDR3 extends over 13 amino acids. The J segment lost 8 bases and the V segment lost 3 bases, leaving 4 bases of the junction unmatched. Here the CDR3 reads CASSLDRGAGYTF. CDR3 bases: TGTGCCAGCAGTTTGGACAGGGGCGCCGGCTACACCTTC.

This chain links TRBV6-2 or TRBV6-3 with TRBJ2-1; D unresolved. The CDR3 covers 16 residues. The germline V gene has CDR1 MNHEY and CDR2 SVGEGT. V lost 5 bases and J 0 bases, leaving 14 bases between the germline ends. The CDR3 DNA reads as TGTGCCAGCAGTCTCCTTATCATGAGCTCCTACAATGAGCAGTTCTTC. This gives the protein CASSLLIMSSYNEQFF.

The chain combines TRBV12-3 or TRBV12-4 with TRBJ1-2; D remains ambiguous. This CDR3 spans 13 amino acids. V was shortened by 1 base and J by 1 base, with 4 bases between the two germline ends. CDR3 sequence: CASSLVSNYGYTF. In DNA, the CDR3 is TGTGCCAGCAGTTTAGTCAGTAACTATGGCTACACCTTC.

The rearrangement joins TRBV10-3 to TRBJ1-1; no reliable D call. There are 16 residues in the CDR3. V lost 6 bases and J lost 1, with 18 bases in between. Germline CDR1 ENHRY, CDR2 SYGVKD. CDR3 nucleotide sequence: TGTGCCATCAGAAATACGCAATCGACGGGGAACACTGAAGCTTTCTTT. This translates into CAIRNTQSTGNTEAFF.

The rearrangement uses TRBV29-1 and TRBJ2-7; D not resolved. The CDR3 runs to 10 residues. Deletions cut 4 bases from V and 3 bases from J, with 4 bases between. Per germline, CDR1 SQVTM and CDR2 ANQGSEA. The CDR3 coding sequence is TGCAGCGTTGCGGACTACGAGCAGTACTTC. This translates into CSVADYEQYF.

This clone was seen a handful of times. The rearrangement uses TRBV27 and TRBJ2-7, with a tentative D call TRBD1 (6 bases). The V and J ends lost 0 bases and 2 bases respectively, with 11 bases between them. Looked up from germline, CDR1 is MNHEY and CDR2 is SMNVEV (reference sequence). The CDR3 loop spans 15 amino acids. CDR3: CASSLSAGATYEQYF. The CDR3 DNA is TGTGCCAGCAGTTTATCCGCAGGGGCGACCTACGAGCAGTACTTC.

The J gene is TRBJ1-1, the V gene TRBV7-9, with D perhaps matching TRBD1 (5 bases). The CDR3 covers 12 residues. Germline-derived CDR1 and CDR2 are SEHNR and FQNEAQ (reference sequence). The V end was cut by 3 bases, the J end by 7 bases, with 9 bases between. CDR3 sequence: CASSLGPSEAFF. The CDR3 DNA reads TGTGCCAGCAGCTTGGGACCGAGTGAAGCTTTCTTT.

J is TRBJ1-4 and V is TRBV28; TRBD1 matches 7 bases. After removal of 5 bases from V and 2 bases from J, the junction contained 8 bases not matched to a gene. Germline CDR1 and CDR2: MDHEN and SYDVKM. The length of the CDR3 is 16 residues. For the CDR3, the DNA is TGTGCCAGCAGTCCAGACAGGGAGTTCACTAATGAAAAACTGTTTTTT. Amino acid sequence: CASSPDREFTNEKLFF.

The rearrangement joins TRBV19 to TRBJ1-5, with D perhaps matching TRBD1 (5 bases). Germline CDR1 reads LNHDA; CDR2 reads SQIVND (reference sequence). Trimming pared 5 bases from V and 2 bases from J, leaving 13 bases between. The length of the CDR3 is 15 residues. DNA of the CDR3: TGTGCCAGTAGTTTGGGGGGGTATGGCAATCAGCCCCAGCATTTT. This gives the protein CASSLGGYGNQPQHF.

In this sample, this clone turned up once. The genes are TRBV29-1 and TRBJ1-2, with D unclear. V lost 3 bases and J 5 bases, leaving 16 bases between the germline ends. The germline V gene encodes CDR1 SQVTM and CDR2 ANQGSEA. The CDR3 sequence is 14 residues long. The CDR3 spells CSVDSDQNFYGYTF. The CDR3 DNA is TGCAGCGTTGACTCGGACCAGAATTTTTATGGCTACACCTTC.

This chain joins TRBV9 and TRBJ2-7, with 10 bases fitting TRBD1. The ends lost 4 bases at V and 2 bases at J; junction bases unmatched: 6. CDR3 length: 15 residues. Germline V gene data show CDR1 as SGDLS and CDR2 as YYNGEE. CDR3 in amino acids: CASSIGTGATYEQYF. CDR3 nucleotide sequence: TGTGCCAGCAGCATTGGGACAGGGGCTACCTACGAGCAGTACTTC.

V is TRBV28 and J is TRBJ1-1; D is unclear. CDR1 is MDHEN and CDR2 is SYDVKM in the germline V gene. Trimming removed 5 bases from V and 0 bases from J, with 10 bases in between. The CDR3 totals 14 residues. This CDR3 is CASSPGDMNTEAFF. The CDR3, as DNA: TGTGCCAGCAGTCCCGGAGACATGAACACTGAAGCTTTCTTT.

V and J are TRBV24-1 and TRBJ1-5; D is ambiguous. CDR3 length: 15 residues. Germline assignment: CDR1 KGHDR and CDR2 SFDVKD. V lost 9 bases, J lost 3 bases, and 17 bases lay in between. For the CDR3, the DNA is TGTGCCACCGCCCTAAGGGCAGGATTCAATCAGCCCCAGCATTTT. This codes for CATALRAGFNQPQHF.

J is TRBJ1-2 and V is TRBV6-5; D is unclear. CDR1 is MNHEY, CDR2 SVGAGI, per germline. This CDR3 contains 13 residues. V lost 6 bases and J 2 bases, leaving 10 bases between the germline ends. CDR3 region: CASRLDGNYGYTF. CDR3 nucleotide sequence: TGTGCCAGCAGATTGGACGGAAACTATGGCTACACCTTC.

This CDR3 reads CASSPKGLGGNEQFF. CDR3 coding DNA: TGTGCCAGCAGCCCAAAGGGACTGGGGGGCAATGAGCAGTTCTTC. The chain couples TRBV7-9 to TRBJ2-1; TRBD2 might be the D (6 bases). This CDR3 is 15 amino acids long. Trimming took off 5 bases at V and 6 bases at J, with 17 bases between the two ends. Germline CDR1 is SEHNR and CDR2 is FQNEAQ (reference sequence).

The J gene is TRBJ2-7, the V gene TRBV7-8; 10 nucleotides align to TRBD2. The junction had 10 bases not matched to a gene; V was cut back by 5 bases and J by 3 bases. The CDR3 runs 16 residues. Per the germline V gene, CDR1 is SGHVS and CDR2 is FQNEAQ. Written as DNA, the CDR3 is TGTGCCAGCAGCCCCTTCGCTAGCGGGAGTGGCTACGAGCAGTACTTC. It is translated as CASSPFASGSGYEQYF.

This clone showed up just a few times. The CDR3, as DNA: TGCGCCAGCAGCCAAGGGATAGGGGGCGCAGAGACCCAGTACTTC. It specifies CASSQGIGGAETQYF. The V call is TRBV4-3, the J call TRBJ2-5; 7 bases are shared with TRBD1. This CDR3 region has 15 residues. Germline V gives CDR1 LGHNA, CDR2 YSLEER. After removal of 1 base from V and 4 bases from J, the junction contained 6 bases not matched to a gene.

The chain couples TRBV5-1 to TRBJ2-1; 8 nucleotides agree with TRBD1. V was pared by 7 bases and J by 1 base, with 4 bases of the junction left unmatched. The CDR3 spans 14 residues. Per germline, CDR1 SGHRS and CDR2 YFSETQ. This chain's CDR3 is CASGTGSSYNEQFF. CDR3 DNA sequence: TGCGCCAGCGGGACAGGCTCATCCTACAATGAGCAGTTCTTC.

This rearrangement joins TRBV7-2 to TRBJ1-2, with D hard to call. The germline V gene encodes CDR1 SGHTA and CDR2 FQGNSA. Trimming stripped 3 bases from V and 6 bases from J, with 2 bases between. This CDR3 has 10 amino acids. The CDR3 loop is CASSFNGYTF. The CDR3 DNA reads TGTGCCAGCAGCTTTAATGGCTACACCTTC.

This sequence joins TRBV28 and TRBJ1-2; D unclear. Germline CDR1 is MDHEN and CDR2 is SYDVKM. This CDR3 comprises 14 residues. The V and J ends lost 3 bases and 8 bases respectively, with 16 bases between them. The CDR3, as DNA: TGTGCCAGCAGTTTTCGGACGCCACTTGTAGGCTACACCTTC. Its translation: CASSFRTPLVGYTF.

This clone was seen a handful of times. CDR3: CASSSAGGRAPFYYEQYF. CDR3 in DNA: TGTGCCAGCAGCTCCGCTGGGGGGAGGGCCCCCTTCTACTACGAGCAGTACTTC. This chain connects TRBV13 to TRBJ2-7; 7 bases fit TRBD2. The germline gives CDR1 PRHDT, CDR2 FYEKMQ (reference sequence). Losses at the gene ends were 4 bases for V and 3 bases for J; bases not matched to a gene: 18. This CDR3 region has 18 residues.

The J gene is TRBJ2-2, the V gene TRBV4-1, with TRBD2 matching 7 bases. The germline CDR1 and CDR2 sequences are MGHRA and YSYEKL. The CDR3 runs 14 residues. V trimming: 10 bases; J trimming: 0 bases; junction bases outside the gene matches: 5. The CDR3: CATELAANTGELFF. In DNA form, the CDR3 reads TGCGCCACCGAGCTAGCGGCGAACACCGGGGAGCTGTTTTTT.

The V gene is TRBV6-2 or TRBV6-3, the J gene TRBJ2-7; the D is unclear. V lost 5 bases and J lost 1, with 12 bases in between. The CDR3 totals 14 residues. The V gene's germline CDR1 is MNHEY and CDR2 SVGEGT. The CDR3 loop is CASSLSATSYEQYF. The CDR3 DNA is TGTGCCAGCAGTCTCTCAGCGACTTCCTACGAGCAGTACTTC.

This clone was seen just once. The chain joins TRBV4-1 to TRBJ1-1, with D maybe TRBD1 (6 bases). The CDR3 length is 15 residues. Germline assignment: CDR1 MGHRA and CDR2 YSYEKL. With 0 bases removed from V and 4 bases from J, the gap between germline ends came to 12 bases. The CDR3 protein is CASSQDGGRGTEAFF. The CDR3 bases are TGCGCCAGCAGCCAAGATGGGGGCAGGGGCACTGAAGCTTTCTTT.

The chain is built from TRBV7-3 and TRBJ2-1; D perhaps matches TRBD2 (6 bases). Germline V gives CDR1 SGHTA, CDR2 FQGTGA. CDR3 length equals 14 residues. V lost 3 bases, J lost 1 base, and 7 bases lay in between. This chain's CDR3 is CASSFAGSYNEQFF. The DNA of the CDR3 is TGTGCCAGCAGCTTCGCGGGGTCCTACAATGAGCAGTTCTTC.